This TCR beta chain emerged from a study of Graves' ophthalmopathy and Graves' hyperthyroidism. This clonotype has a count of ten or more. Its matching antigen is unknown. Study results and limitations: An approximately 80% specificity and roughly 90% sensitivity were achieved by a 13-signature model that separated ophthalmopathy from stable hyperthyroidism. Most expanded thyroid clonotypes above 0.001 frequency also appeared in blood.

TCR beta CDR3 amplification used RNA transcripts. Scientists carried out first-round RT-PCR using HTBI primers and then a second-round multiplex PCR. TCRdb re-analysed the multiplex PCR reads in MiXCR, keeping a single row per CDR3 protein. There are some 170,000 distinct CDR3 sequences in the sample; just under 40% occur only once, and roughly 8.9% lies in the top ten. For donors with ophthalmopathy, the disease showed moderate-to-severe activity, reached CAS ≥3 and NOSPECS ≥4, and had lasted under 3 months. The authors diagnosed from clinical symptoms, serum thyroxine, TRAb, thyroid ultrasound and orbital computed tomography. The CDR3 loop spans 12 amino acids. From germline, CDR1 is MDHEN and CDR2 SYDVKM. V was cut by 2 bases and J by 6 bases, with 7 bases left in between.

The sequencing input was peripheral blood. This receptor was taken from a man aged 30 to 45 with Graves' ophthalmopathy. The chain carries TRBV28 and TRBJ2-5; D may match TRBD1 or TRBD2 (6 bases each). The DNA of the CDR3 is TGTGCCAGCAGTTTAGGGGGGCAGACCCAGTACTTC. It is translated as CASSLGGQTQYF.